This T cell receptor (beta chain) was recovered during a study of control samples from healthy donors and cancer patients (dated by TCRdb to 2018 to 2020). The CDR3 contains 15 residues, cysteine and phenylalanine counted. The sequence is cut down to CDR3 DNA, 45 bases in frame from base 1. Trimming removed 3 bases from V and 0 bases from J, leaving 8 bases between the germline ends. Taken from the germline V gene, the CDR1 and CDR2 loops are MGHRA and YSYEKL. Receptors were amplified or captured by the immunoSEQ multiplex PCR assay. In its TCRdb copy, this immuneACCESS table keeps in-frame sequences only and misses some clones. Where compared with another copy, unresolved V genes explain less than half of these, and the others have no known cause. Present in this sample are some 130,000 clones, 90% of which were seen just once. Of the sample, about 2.5% falls within the top ten clones. As regards this clone: Its cognate antigen has yet to be identified. Within one base of it there is no much larger clone, and no base qualities were kept.

The sequence joins TRBV4-1 to TRBJ1-4, with an unclear D gene assignment. This TCR came from a man aged 35 to 55 in good health. Sequenced: blood. The CDR3 in this case is CASSHKWTTNEKLFF. The nucleotide sequence reads as follows: TGCGCCAGCAGCCATAAGTGGACAACTAATGAAAAACTGTTTTTT.